This T cell receptor (beta chain) is drawn from a study of beta chain features in type 1 diabetes. Study observations and caveats: Fewer junction insertions and more nucleotide deletions appeared in type 1 diabetes patients. Relative to healthy donors, patients appeared to have naive, central memory and Treg TCRB repertoires that were more similar. People with Type 1 diabetes carried modestly yet significantly shorter TCRB CDR3s in all four CD4+ subsets.

Germline-derived CDR1 and CDR2 are MNHEY and SMNVEV (reference sequence). The CDR3 is made up of 15 amino acids. About this clone: Antigen: not known. A read error may produce the germline difference seen at one junction end.

Isolated RNA was reverse transcribed in full, so expressed TCRB transcripts were sequenced. The repertoire was sequenced with immunoSEQ multiplex PCR; TCRdb's copy has only in-frame clones and lacks some. Here the sample spans 400,000 to 550,000 clones, approximately 10% being singletons. The authors sorted CD4+ naive, central memory, regulatory and stem cell-like memory cells via CD45RO/CCR7/CD25/CD127/CD95/CD27. This rearrangement joins TRBV27 to TRBJ2-3; D is possibly TRBD1 or TRBD2 (6 bases each). The TCR was taken from a woman under 30 in good health. The sample comprised naive CD4+ T cells from blood. The CDR3 region has the DNA TGTGCCAGCAGATATTTACAGGGAGGCACATATACGCAGTATTTT. Residues: CASRYLQGGTYTQYF.